These T cell receptor beta chains were read from a single sample in a study of blood T cells in healthy people across ages. MiXCR was run by TCRdb on the 5' RACE reads, yielding one entry per CDR3 protein. This table holds about 1.4 million distinct CDR3 sequences, approximately 59% found once. Sequencing was carried out using blood. These receptor sequences come from a man younger than 35 in good health. The CDR3 runs from the conserved cysteine through the conserved F or W. The D gene is left open where the match is weak. Clone sizes are given selectively: once, few, many, or a class where the clone is expanded.

j_gene: TRBJ2-7; len: 14; d_gene: TRBD1; v_gene: TRBV15; abundance: .; CDR3aa: CATSKDRESYEQYF; CDR3nt: TGTGCCACCAGCAAAGACAGGGAGTCCTACGAGCAGTACTTC
j_gene: TRBJ2-5; len: 16; d_gene: .; v_gene: TRBV4-2; abundance: .; CDR3aa: CASSQEWASYQETQYF; CDR3nt: TGTGCCAGCAGCCAAGAATGGGCCAGTTACCAAGAGACCCAGTACTTC
j_gene: TRBJ2-1; len: 14; d_gene: .; v_gene: TRBV6-1; abundance: .; CDR3aa: CASRIITGYNEQFF; CDR3nt: TGTGCCAGCAGGATCATTACAGGTTACAATGAGCAGTTCTTC
j_gene: TRBJ1-4; len: 15; d_gene: TRBD1; v_gene: TRBV5-1; abundance: .; CDR3aa: CASSLETGGGGKLFF; CDR3nt: TGCGCCAGCAGCTTGGAGACAGGGGGAGGTGGAAAACTGTTTTTT
j_gene: TRBJ2-1; len: 16; d_gene: TRBD2; v_gene: TRBV20-1; abundance: .; CDR3aa: CSASATTSGDINEQFF; CDR3nt: TGCAGTGCTAGCGCCACGACTAGCGGGGACATCAATGAGCAGTTCTTC
j_gene: TRBJ1-1; len: 14; d_gene: .; v_gene: TRBV10-3; abundance: few; CDR3aa: CAARGGAENTEAFF; CDR3nt: TGTGCCGCCAGAGGAGGGGCCGAGAACACTGAAGCTTTCTTT
j_gene: TRBJ2-3; len: 22; d_gene: TRBD2; v_gene: TRBV2; abundance: few; CDR3aa: CASIGLPGTSGRNDSPTDTQYF; CDR3nt: TGTGCCAGCATCGGACTCCCCGGGACTAGCGGGAGGAACGACTCACCCACAGATACGCAGTATTTT
j_gene: TRBJ2-1; len: 13; d_gene: .; v_gene: TRBV20-1; abundance: few; CDR3aa: CSARAQGRDEQFF; CDR3nt: TGCAGTGCTAGGGCGCAGGGGAGGGATGAGCAGTTCTTC
j_gene: TRBJ1-4; len: 13; d_gene: .; v_gene: TRBV18; abundance: .; CDR3aa: CASSPKRNEKLFF; CDR3nt: TGTGCCAGCTCACCTAAGCGTAATGAAAAACTGTTTTTT
j_gene: TRBJ2-7; len: 13; d_gene: .; v_gene: TRBV27; abundance: .; CDR3aa: CARGGQDSYEQYF; CDR3nt: TGTGCCAGGGGTGGCCAGGATTCCTACGAGCAGTACTTC
j_gene: TRBJ2-1; len: 20; d_gene: TRBD2; v_gene: TRBV12-5; abundance: .; CDR3aa: CASGLVLGLAPERGYNEQFF; CDR3nt: TGTGCTAGTGGTTTGGTACTTGGACTAGCCCCGGAGAGGGGGTACAATGAGCAGTTCTTC
j_gene: TRBJ1-2; len: 15; d_gene: .; v_gene: TRBV5-1; abundance: few; CDR3aa: CASSVPGPANYGYTF; CDR3nt: TGCGCCAGCAGCGTCCCGGGACCAGCTAACTATGGCTACACCTTC
j_gene: TRBJ2-1; len: 20; d_gene: TRBD2; v_gene: TRBV6-5; abundance: .; CDR3aa: CASSFGLAGGPVMFGNEQFF; CDR3nt: TGTGCCAGCAGTTTTGGCCTAGCGGGAGGGCCTGTTATGTTCGGGAATGAGCAGTTCTTC
j_gene: TRBJ2-5; len: 18; d_gene: .; v_gene: TRBV9; abundance: .; CDR3aa: CASSVATTRVLNQETQYF; CDR3nt: TGTGCCAGCAGCGTAGCCACCACGAGGGTCTTAAACCAAGAGACCCAGTACTTC
j_gene: TRBJ2-2; len: 16; d_gene: .; v_gene: TRBV7-2; abundance: few; CDR3aa: CASSLAGGTNTGELFF; CDR3nt: TGTGCCAGCAGCTTAGCCGGCGGGACGAACACCGGGGAGCTGTTTTTT
j_gene: TRBJ2-3; len: 14; d_gene: .; v_gene: TRBV6-2/TRBV6-3; abundance: .; CDR3aa: CASSYRQPTDTQYF; CDR3nt: TGTGCCAGCAGTTACCGACAGCCCACAGATACGCAGTATTTT
j_gene: TRBJ2-5; len: 14; d_gene: .; v_gene: TRBV7-9; abundance: few; CDR3aa: CASSYLQEQETQYF; CDR3nt: TGTGCCAGCAGCTATTTGCAGGAACAAGAGACCCAGTACTTC
j_gene: TRBJ2-6; len: 16; d_gene: TRBD1; v_gene: TRBV29-1; abundance: few; CDR3aa: CSVVRTGDYGANVLTF; CDR3nt: TGCAGCGTTGTCCGGACAGGGGATTATGGGGCCAACGTCCTGACTTTC
j_gene: TRBJ2-7; len: 12; d_gene: .; v_gene: TRBV6-2/TRBV6-3; abundance: .; CDR3aa: CASLRGSGDQYF; CDR3nt: TGTGCCAGCTTACGGGGCTCGGGAGACCAGTACTTC
j_gene: TRBJ2-6; len: 14; d_gene: .; v_gene: TRBV5-1; abundance: few; CDR3aa: CASSLQGRANVLTF; CDR3nt: TGCGCCAGCAGCTTACAGGGAAGGGCCAACGTCCTGACTTTC
j_gene: TRBJ2-1; len: 14; d_gene: .; v_gene: TRBV11-2; abundance: .; CDR3aa: CASSLGGGTLLQFF; CDR3nt: TGTGCCAGCAGCTTAGGGGGGGGCACATTGCTGCAGTTCTTC
j_gene: TRBJ2-1; len: 13; d_gene: .; v_gene: TRBV6-2/TRBV6-3; abundance: .; CDR3aa: CASSYSGTNEQFF; CDR3nt: TGTGCCAGCAGTTACTCAGGGACGAATGAGCAGTTCTTC
j_gene: TRBJ2-1; len: 15; d_gene: TRBD2; v_gene: TRBV6-2/TRBV6-3; abundance: .; CDR3aa: CASRPGLVAYNEQFF; CDR3nt: TGTGCCAGCAGACCGGGACTAGTAGCCTACAATGAGCAGTTCTTC
j_gene: TRBJ2-1; len: 16; d_gene: TRBD2; v_gene: TRBV4-3; abundance: .; CDR3aa: CASSQDPAGTRNEQFF; CDR3nt: TGCGCCAGCAGCCAAGATCCAGCGGGGACCCGAAATGAGCAGTTCTTC
j_gene: TRBJ2-1; len: 15; d_gene: .; v_gene: TRBV7-2; abundance: .; CDR3aa: CASSLYTVPYNEQFF; CDR3nt: TGTGCCAGCAGCTTATATACGGTTCCCTACAATGAGCAGTTCTTC
j_gene: TRBJ2-3; len: 12; d_gene: .; v_gene: TRBV5-4; abundance: .; CDR3aa: CASSRSWDTQYF; CDR3nt: TGTGCCAGCAGCCGGAGTTGGGATACGCAGTATTTT
j_gene: TRBJ2-3; len: 12; d_gene: .; v_gene: TRBV20-1; abundance: many; CDR3aa: CSAGREANTQYF; CDR3nt: TGCAGTGCTGGTAGAGAGGCGAATACGCAGTATTTT
j_gene: TRBJ1-1; len: 14; d_gene: .; v_gene: TRBV20-1; abundance: .; CDR3aa: CSATESRGWTEAFF; CDR3nt: TGCAGTGCTACTGAATCCAGGGGCTGGACTGAAGCTTTCTTT
j_gene: TRBJ2-7; len: 12; d_gene: .; v_gene: TRBV6-6; abundance: .; CDR3aa: CASSYLPNEQYF; CDR3nt: TGTGCCAGCAGTTACCTCCCGAACGAGCAGTACTTC
j_gene: TRBJ1-4; len: 14; d_gene: .; v_gene: TRBV5-6; abundance: few; CDR3aa: CASTAPGRDEKLFF; CDR3nt: TGTGCCAGCACCGCCCCCGGCAGGGATGAAAAACTGTTTTTT
j_gene: TRBJ2-1; len: 13; d_gene: .; v_gene: TRBV3-1; abundance: few; CDR3aa: CASSEDFYNEQFF; CDR3nt: TGTGCCAGCAGCGAGGACTTCTACAATGAGCAGTTCTTC
j_gene: TRBJ1-1; len: 12; d_gene: .; v_gene: TRBV29-1; abundance: few; CDR3aa: CSAILLNTEAFF; CDR3nt: TGCAGCGCTATTTTACTGAACACTGAAGCTTTCTTT
j_gene: TRBJ2-5; len: 13; d_gene: .; v_gene: TRBV29-1; abundance: few; CDR3aa: CSVEGGRIGTQYF; CDR3nt: TGCAGCGTTGAAGGGGGACGCATCGGCACCCAGTACTTC
j_gene: TRBJ2-5; len: 17; d_gene: .; v_gene: TRBV6-2/TRBV6-3; abundance: .; CDR3aa: CASSYHRESVLQETQYF; CDR3nt: TGTGCCAGCAGTTACCACCGGGAGAGCGTGCTCCAAGAGACCCAGTACTTC
j_gene: TRBJ2-5; len: 16; d_gene: .; v_gene: TRBV10-3; abundance: few; CDR3aa: CAISRSVNSYQETQYF; CDR3nt: TGTGCCATCAGTAGGTCGGTTAACAGTTACCAAGAGACCCAGTACTTC
j_gene: TRBJ2-5; len: 16; d_gene: TRBD1; v_gene: TRBV11-2; abundance: few; CDR3aa: CASSLFSGGAGKTQYF; CDR3nt: TGTGCCAGCAGCTTATTTTCAGGGGGCGCTGGGAAGACCCAGTACTTC
j_gene: TRBJ2-7; len: 16; d_gene: TRBD1; v_gene: TRBV4-1; abundance: few; CDR3aa: CASSQDRGRASYEQYF; CDR3nt: TGCGCCAGCAGCCAAGACAGGGGGCGAGCCTCCTACGAGCAGTACTTC
j_gene: TRBJ2-7; len: 11; d_gene: .; v_gene: TRBV6-6; abundance: few; CDR3aa: CASATAHEQYF; CDR3nt: TGTGCCAGCGCCACAGCACACGAGCAGTACTTC
j_gene: TRBJ2-4; len: 18; d_gene: .; v_gene: TRBV18; abundance: .; CDR3aa: CASSSLSAADREKNIQYF; CDR3nt: TGTGCCAGCTCATCACTATCGGCCGCAGATCGGGAAAAAAACATTCAGTACTTC
j_gene: TRBJ2-5; len: 15; d_gene: .; v_gene: TRBV4-1; abundance: .; CDR3aa: CASSQGSAIQETQYF; CDR3nt: TGCGCCAGCAGCCAAGGTAGTGCAATACAAGAGACCCAGTACTTC
j_gene: TRBJ1-4; len: 14; d_gene: .; v_gene: TRBV10-2; abundance: .; CDR3aa: CASSETGTGEKLFF; CDR3nt: TGCGCCAGCAGTGAGACTGGGACGGGTGAAAAACTGTTTTTT
j_gene: TRBJ1-1; len: 15; d_gene: .; v_gene: TRBV3-1; abundance: once; CDR3aa: CASSGEGGSPREAFF; CDR3nt: TGTGCCAGCAGTGGGGAGGGGGGATCCCCACGCGAAGCTTTCTTT
j_gene: TRBJ2-3; len: 16; d_gene: .; v_gene: TRBV4-3; abundance: few; CDR3aa: CASSYSIQGGTDTQYF; CDR3nt: TGCGCCAGCAGCTATTCAATACAGGGTGGCACAGATACGCAGTATTTT
j_gene: TRBJ2-5; len: 14; d_gene: .; v_gene: TRBV14; abundance: .; CDR3aa: CASSQLGGEETQYF; CDR3nt: TGTGCCAGCAGCCAATTAGGGGGAGAAGAGACCCAGTACTTC
j_gene: TRBJ1-1; len: 14; d_gene: TRBD1; v_gene: TRBV6-5; abundance: .; CDR3aa: CASSYGTGVTEAFF; CDR3nt: TGTGCCAGCAGTTATGGGACAGGGGTTACTGAAGCTTTCTTT
j_gene: TRBJ2-6; len: 16; d_gene: .; v_gene: TRBV5-1; abundance: .; CDR3aa: CASSSGRSSGANVLTF; CDR3nt: TGCGCCAGCAGCTCTGGCAGGAGCTCTGGGGCCAACGTCCTGACTTTC
j_gene: TRBJ2-5; len: 14; d_gene: .; v_gene: TRBV18; abundance: once; CDR3aa: CASSPYVPSETQYF; CDR3nt: TGTGCCAGCTCACCATACGTCCCCTCCGAGACCCAGTACTTC
j_gene: TRBJ1-2; len: 14; d_gene: .; v_gene: TRBV2; abundance: .; CDR3aa: CASMGTPSNYGYTF; CDR3nt: TGTGCCAGCATGGGAACCCCCTCGAACTATGGCTACACCTTC
j_gene: TRBJ2-3; len: 17; d_gene: TRBD2; v_gene: TRBV5-1; abundance: .; CDR3aa: CASSSRASGSPTDTQYF; CDR3nt: TGCGCCAGCAGCTCGAGGGCCAGCGGGAGCCCGACAGATACGCAGTATTTT
j_gene: TRBJ2-5; len: 15; d_gene: .; v_gene: TRBV12-5; abundance: .; CDR3aa: CASGLIIGQPNEQYF; CDR3nt: TGTGCTAGTGGTTTAATCATTGGACAGCCTAATGAGCAGTACTTC